The 13 T cell receptor beta chains reported below all come from one sample, sequenced in a study of identical twins. TCRdb reanalysed the 5' RACE reads using MiXCR and keeps one entry per CDR3 protein. The sample comprises 750,000 to 950,000 distinct CDR3 sequences, approximately 13% of which are singletons, and roughly 1.5% rests with the top ten. The same sample was also studied in work on yellow fever vaccine responses in identical twins.

Source material: PBMCs. The receptors originated from a woman aged 18 to 35 in good health.

This sequence joins TRBV24-1 and TRBJ2-7; D gene unclear. This CDR3 has 11 residues. The V gene's germline CDR1 is KGHDR and CDR2 SFDVKD. Trimming took off 4 bases at V and 6 bases at J, with 6 bases between the two ends. The CDR3 reads CATSEAREQYF. CDR3 DNA: TGTGCCACCAGTGAAGCGCGCGAGCAGTACTTC.

The chain is built from TRBV6-1 and TRBJ2-2; the match to TRBD1 covers 12 bases. CDR3 length equals 18 residues. With V trimmed by 0 bases and J by 6 bases, 8 bases remained unmatched. Germline-derived CDR1 and CDR2 are MNHNS and SASEGT. CDR3 coding DNA: TGTGCCAGCAGTGAAGCCGGGACAGGGGGCACGGGTTCCGGGGAGCTGTTTTTT. This gives the protein CASSEAGTGGTGSGELFF.

The chain uses TRBV27 and TRBJ2-5; possibly TRBD1 for D (5 bases). Looked up from germline, CDR1 is MNHEY and CDR2 is SMNVEV (reference sequence). Trimming left V 5 bases short and J 7 bases short, with 11 bases between. The CDR3 has 12 residues. CDR3: CASSPGFATQYF. CDR3 sequence (DNA): TGTGCCAGCAGTCCAGGGTTTGCGACCCAGTACTTC.

The chain carries TRBV7-9 and TRBJ2-3; a weak D match, TRBD1 (6 bases). CDR1 and CDR2 (germline): SEHNR, FQNEAQ (reference sequence). V was trimmed by 4 bases and J by 2 bases, leaving 16 bases between them. The CDR3 length is 16 residues. CDR3 amino acids: CASSSTWGLSTDTQYF. CDR3 DNA sequence: TGTGCCAGCAGCTCCACATGGGGGCTTTCCACAGATACGCAGTATTTT.

The genes are TRBV6-1 and TRBJ2-5, with D tentatively TRBD1 (5 bases). Trimming stripped 2 bases from V and 2 bases from J, with 12 bases between. In germline, CDR1 is MNHNS, CDR2 SASEGT. This CDR3 is built from 15 residues. The CDR3 reads CASSEFIGQQETQYF. The DNA for the CDR3 is TGTGCCAGCAGTGAATTTATAGGACAACAAGAGACCCAGTACTTC.

This clonotype was picked up a small number of times. This chain connects TRBV4-1 to TRBJ2-1; 7 bases match TRBD1. CDR1 MGHRA and CDR2 YSYEKL come from the germline V gene. The CDR3 covers 17 residues. The V and J ends lost 4 bases and 9 bases, in that order; junction bases with no gene match: 18. CDR3 region: CASSPTPQDRPIGEQFF. In DNA form, the CDR3 reads TGCGCCAGCAGCCCTACTCCCCAGGACAGGCCGATCGGTGAGCAGTTCTTC.

This clonotype has more than one count but fewer than ten. This chain joins TRBV7-8 and TRBJ1-5; 9 nucleotides line up with TRBD1. The V gene's germline CDR1 is SGHVS and CDR2 FQNEAQ. J gave up 4 bases and V 4 bases, and 5 bases lay outside the gene matches. This CDR3 has 15 amino acids. This chain's CDR3 is CASSSGQGWNQPQHF. DNA of the CDR3: TGTGCCAGCAGCTCTGGACAGGGGTGGAATCAGCCCCAGCATTTT.

The genes are TRBV15 and TRBJ2-3; 9 bases align to TRBD2. This CDR3 has 18 residues. Germline lookup yields CDR1 LNHNV and CDR2 YYDKDF (reference sequence). Germline trimming cut 7 bases from V and 4 bases from J; bases unmatched to any gene: 18. CDR3 residues: CATTEMRLAGSRADTQYF. The CDR3 DNA reads as TGTGCCACCACCGAGATGAGGCTAGCGGGATCCCGTGCAGATACGCAGTATTTT.

CDR3 sequence: CSARDYRSYEKLFF. In nucleotides, the CDR3 is TGCAGTGCTAGAGATTATAGGTCCTATGAAAAACTGTTTTTT. The rearrangement uses TRBV20-1 and TRBJ1-4, with D uncertain. CDR1 is DFQATT, CDR2 SNEGSKA, per germline (reference sequence). The CDR3 is 14 amino acids. V gave up 0 bases and J gave up 6 bases, with 11 bases separating them.

This clonotype appeared a few times. The chain uses TRBV29-1 and TRBJ2-7, with D uncertain. This CDR3 contains 13 residues. Per germline, CDR1 SQVTM and CDR2 ANQGSEA. The V end lost 4 bases, the J end lost 4 bases, and 14 bases lay between the germline ends. The CDR3 here is CSVVGRRTYEQYV. In DNA, the CDR3 is TGCAGCGTTGTAGGTCGACGAACTTACGAGCAGTACGTC.

V usage is TRBV28 and J usage is TRBJ2-3, with 7 bases matching TRBD2. This CDR3 contains 16 residues. CDR1 is MDHEN, CDR2 SYDVKM, per germline. V was pared by 1 base and J by 4 bases, with 8 bases of the junction left unmatched. CDR3: CASSLLAGQTPDTQYF. CDR3 coding DNA: TGTGCCAGCAGTTTATTAGCGGGCCAGACGCCAGATACGCAGTATTTT. Complete variable domain (other parts from reference TRBV28 and TRBJ2-3): DVKVTQSSRYLVKRTGEKVFLECVQDMDHENMFWYRQDPGLGLRLIYFSYDVKMKEKGDIPEGYSVSREKKERFSLILESASTNQTSMYLCASSLLAGQTPDTQYFGPGTRLTVL.

A few counts support this clonotype. The V gene is TRBV9, the J gene TRBJ2-7; D is ambiguous. The germline V gene encodes CDR1 SGDLS and CDR2 YYNGEE. V dropped 1 base and J dropped 2 bases, with 10 bases sitting between them. The CDR3 covers 14 residues. The DNA of the CDR3 is TGTGCCAGCAGCGTAAGCACTGCCACCTACGAGCAGTACTTC. Protein product: CASSVSTATYEQYF.

In DNA, the CDR3 is TGTGCCAGCAGCGGAGACAGGGCGAATGAAAAACTGTTTTTT. Translated: CASSGDRANEKLFF. This sequence joins TRBV11-1 and TRBJ1-4; 7 bases align to TRBD1. The CDR3 runs 14 residues. Germline V gene lookup returns CDR1 SGHAT and CDR2 FQDESV (reference sequence). J was trimmed by 5 bases and V by 5 bases; bases with no gene match: 5.